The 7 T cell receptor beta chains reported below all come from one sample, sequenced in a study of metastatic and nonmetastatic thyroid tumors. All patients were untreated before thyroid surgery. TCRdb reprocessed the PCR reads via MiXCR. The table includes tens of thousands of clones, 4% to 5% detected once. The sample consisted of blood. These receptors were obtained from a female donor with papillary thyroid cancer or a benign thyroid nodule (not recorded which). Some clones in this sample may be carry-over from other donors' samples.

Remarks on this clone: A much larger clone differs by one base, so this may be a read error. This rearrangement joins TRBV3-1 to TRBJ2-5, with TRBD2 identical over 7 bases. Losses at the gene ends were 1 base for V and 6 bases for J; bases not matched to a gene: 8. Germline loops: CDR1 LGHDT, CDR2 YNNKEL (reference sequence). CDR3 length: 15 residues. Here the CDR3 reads CASSQAERGRKTQYF. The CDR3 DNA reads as TGTGCCAGCAGCCAAGCAGAGCGGGGTCGGAAGACCCAGTACTTC.

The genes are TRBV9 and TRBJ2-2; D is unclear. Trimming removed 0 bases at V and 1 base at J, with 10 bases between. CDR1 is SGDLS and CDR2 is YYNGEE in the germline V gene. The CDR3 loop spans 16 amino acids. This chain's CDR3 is CASSVDGKQNTGELFF. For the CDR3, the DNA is TGTGCCAGCAGCGTAGATGGGAAGCAGAACACCGGGGAGCTGTTTTTT.

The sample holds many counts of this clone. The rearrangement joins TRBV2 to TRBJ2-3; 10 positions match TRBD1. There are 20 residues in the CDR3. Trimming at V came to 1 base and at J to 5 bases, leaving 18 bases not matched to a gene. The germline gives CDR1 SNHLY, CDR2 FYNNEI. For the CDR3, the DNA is TGTGCCAGCAGTGAAGAGGGGGGGACAGGGGCCTCGTCAGTAGAAGATACGCAGTATTTT. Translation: CASSEEGGTGASSVEDTQYF.

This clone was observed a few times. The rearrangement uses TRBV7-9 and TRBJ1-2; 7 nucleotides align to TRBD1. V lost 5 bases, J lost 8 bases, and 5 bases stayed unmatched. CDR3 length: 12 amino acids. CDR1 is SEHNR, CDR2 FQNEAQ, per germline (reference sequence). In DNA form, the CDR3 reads TGTGCCAGCAGCCGAGACAGGGAGGGCTACACCTTC. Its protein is CASSRDREGYTF. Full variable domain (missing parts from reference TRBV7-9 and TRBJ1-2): DTGVSQNPRHKITKRGQNVTFRCDPISEHNRLYWYRQTLGQGPEFLTYFQNEAQLEKSRLLSDRFSAERPKGSFSTLEIQRTEQGDSAMYLCASSRDREGYTFGSGTRLTVV.

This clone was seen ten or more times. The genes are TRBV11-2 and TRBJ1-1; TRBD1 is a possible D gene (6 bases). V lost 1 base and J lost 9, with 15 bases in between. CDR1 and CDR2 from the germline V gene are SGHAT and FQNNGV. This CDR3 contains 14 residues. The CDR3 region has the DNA TGTGCCAGCAGCTTAGTTATCGGGACACCGAAAGCTTTCTTT. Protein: CASSLVIGTPKAFF.

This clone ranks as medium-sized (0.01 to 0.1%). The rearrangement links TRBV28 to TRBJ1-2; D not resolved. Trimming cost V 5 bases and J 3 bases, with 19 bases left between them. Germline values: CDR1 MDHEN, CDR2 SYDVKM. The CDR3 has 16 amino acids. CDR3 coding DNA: TGTGCCAGCAGTGTCTCGACCCTGGTGGCATACTATGGCTACACCTTC. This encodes CASSVSTLVAYYGYTF.

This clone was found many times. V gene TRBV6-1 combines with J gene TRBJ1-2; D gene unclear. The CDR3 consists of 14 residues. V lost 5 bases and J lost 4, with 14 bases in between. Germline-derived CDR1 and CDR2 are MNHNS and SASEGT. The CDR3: CASSRFVPGYGYTF. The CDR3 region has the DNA TGTGCCAGCAGTCGATTCGTCCCAGGCTATGGCTACACCTTC.